This TCR beta chain was profiled in a study of shared clonotypes between healthy human individuals. Findings of the study overall: The low donor count limited represented genetic and exposure-history diversity.

Recent vaccinations or acute infections were absent in the healthy HIV-negative adult donors. The trim removed 6 bases at V and 4 bases at J, leaving 10 bases unmatched. CDR1 LGHNA and CDR2 YNFKEQ come from the germline V gene. The CDR3 runs 15 residues. Original processing methods: ImmunoSEQ sequences covered only the junction and lacked quality scores; filtering therefore differed. Using immunoSEQ multiplex PCR, the repertoire was profiled, and TCRdb retains in-frame clones only, with some absent. The D gene and trimming were derived from the DNA, and the V and J assignments and clone size from that table. This sample has about 2.4 million clones, with 80% to 95% found just once. This clone was recorded a few times. Antigen: not known.

Sequenced sample: naive CD4+ T cells from PBMCs. Subset denoted: CD45RA+ positively selected. This clonotype was sampled from a young man in good health. Some clones in this sample may be carry-over from other donors' samples. This rearrangement joins TRBV4-2 to TRBJ2-7, with TRBD2 matching 9 bases. This CDR3 reads CASRPQLAGSYEQYF. Here the CDR3 DNA reads TGTGCCAGCAGACCACAGCTAGCGGGATCTTACGAGCAGTACTTC.